The rows below give T cell receptor beta chains drawn from one sample of a study of blood T cell repertoires in COVID-19. Assay used: immunoSEQ multiplex PCR; TCRdb lists only in-frame clones, some missing. This table has about 250,000 clones, 65% to 85% appearing once. Sequences were obtained from PBMCs or T cells enriched from blood (not recorded which). The origin of the receptors is a man over 45 who had recovered from COVID-19. The CDR3 runs from the conserved cysteine through the conserved F or W. A D gene is named only where the DNA matches it firmly. Part of the rows lack a size; the others show once, few, many or a class for expanded clones.

TRBJ1-2 - TRBD1 TRBV28 CASSLSGQGGYTF TGTGCCAGCAGTTTATCGGGACAGGGAGGCTACACCTTC
TRBJ2-2 - - TRBV5-6 CASSLGDTGELFF TGTGCCAGCAGCTTAGGGGACACCGGGGAGCTGTTTTTT
TRBJ1-4 once - TRBV9 CASSVGPDEKLFF TGTGCCAGCAGCGTAGGTCCAGATGAAAAACTGTTTTTT
TRBJ1-6 once TRBD1 TRBV10-3 CAISETGQAYSPLHF TGTGCCATCAGTGAGACGGGACAGGCCTATTCACCCCTCCACTTT
TRBJ2-7 - - TRBV6-2/TRBV6-3 CASSYSRGTLRSYEQYF TGTGCCAGCAGTTACTCGAGAGGCACCCTACGGTCCTACGAGCAGTACTTC
TRBJ1-2 few TRBD1 TRBV9 CASSVDRQGDGYTF TGTGCCAGCAGCGTGGACAGACAGGGAGATGGCTACACCTTC
TRBJ2-3 few - TRBV6-5 CASSYSATDTQYF TGTGCCAGCAGTTACTCGGCCACAGATACGCAGTATTTT
TRBJ2-1 - TRBD2 TRBV18 CASSRTSGSGAYNEQFF TGTGCCAGCTCAAGGACTAGCGGGAGTGGGGCATACAATGAGCAGTTCTTC
TRBJ2-2 - - TRBV4-1 CASSPLPRTGELFF TGCGCCAGCAGCCCCCTCCCCAGGACCGGGGAGCTGTTTTTT
TRBJ1-5 - - TRBV4-1 CASREGHYSNQPQHF TGCGCCAGCAGGGAGGGGCACTATAGCAATCAGCCCCAGCATTTT
TRBJ2-2 - TRBD1 TRBV6-5 CASRPTGTNTGELFF TGTGCCAGCAGGCCGACAGGGACCAACACCGGGGAGCTGTTTTTT
TRBJ1-5 - TRBD1 TRBV2 CASRRDRFVF TGTGCCAGCAGGCGGGACAGGTTTGTATTT
TRBJ2-1 - TRBD2 TRBV7-7 CASSKLAGPYNEQFF TGTGCTAGCAGCAAGCTAGCGGGCCCTTACAATGAGCAGTTCTTC
TRBJ1-6 - TRBD1 TRBV27 CASSSDRGSSPLHF TGTGCCAGCAGCTCGGACAGGGGAAGTTCACCCCTCCACTTT
TRBJ2-3 - - TRBV27 CASSFSTVGITDTQYF TGTGCCAGCAGTTTCTCGACAGTGGGGATTACAGATACGCAGTATTTT
TRBJ2-5 - TRBD2 TRBV3-1/TRBV3-2 CASSQDRLAGAGETQYF TGTGCCAGCAGCCAAGATAGGCTAGCGGGAGCCGGGGAGACCCAGTACTTC
TRBJ1-5 - - TRBV15 CATTTDYSNQPQHF TGTGCCACCACCACAGATTATAGCAATCAGCCCCAGCATTTT
TRBJ2-7 few TRBD2 TRBV11-3 CASSLDPLAGYEQYF TGTGCCAGCAGCTTAGATCCCCTAGCGGGATACGAGCAGTACTTC
TRBJ2-1 - TRBD1 TRBV15 CATSTGTGLNNEQFF TGTGCCACCAGCACCGGGACAGGCTTGAACAATGAGCAGTTCTTC
TRBJ1-5 - TRBD1 TRBV5-5 CASSWGTVGFWHF TGTGCCAGCAGCTGGGGGACAGTGGGTTTTTGGCATTTT
TRBJ1-6 once TRBD1 TRBV5-1 CASSPTGQDSPLHF TGCGCCAGCAGCCCGACAGGGCAGGACTCACCCCTCCACTTT
TRBJ2-3 - TRBD1 TRBV30 CACPKDRGPTDTQYF TGTGCCTGCCCAAAAGACAGGGGCCCGACAGATACGCAGTATTTT
TRBJ2-7 - TRBD2 TRBV19 CASSIPGLSYEQYF TGTGCCAGTAGTATACCGGGACTATCCTACGAGCAGTACTTC
TRBJ1-3 - - TRBV19 CASSIVGFSGNTIYF TGTGCCAGTAGTATCGTCGGGTTCTCTGGAAACACCATATATTTT
TRBJ2-1 - TRBD2 TRBV7-2 CASSPSMAGGPRNEQFF TGTGCCAGCAGCCCCAGTATGGCGGGAGGGCCTCGGAATGAGCAGTTCTTC
TRBJ2-7 - TRBD1 TRBV28 CASSPGTAAYEQYF TGTGCCAGCAGCCCGGGGACAGCGGCCTACGAGCAGTACTTC
TRBJ1-3 - - TRBV13 CASSLEQGGNTIYF TGTGCCAGCAGCTTAGAGCAGGGAGGAAACACCATATATTTT
TRBJ2-5 - - TRBV6-2/TRBV6-3 CASSYSAATGETQYF TGTGCCAGCAGTTACTCGGCGGCGACGGGGGAGACCCAGTACTTC
TRBJ2-7 - TRBD2 TRBV29-1 CSVAQTSGGNYEQYF TGCAGCGTTGCCCAGACTAGCGGGGGCAACTACGAGCAGTACTTC
TRBJ1-5 - TRBD1 TRBV30 CAWSRGQGGQEPQHF TGTGCCTGGAGCAGGGGACAGGGTGGACAGGAGCCCCAGCATTTT
TRBJ2-2 - TRBD2 TRBV19 CASSTQAGRTGELFF TGTGCCAGTAGTACCCAAGCGGGAAGGACCGGGGAGCTGTTTTTT
TRBJ2-7 - - TRBV3-1/TRBV3-2 CASSQISRSYSYEQYF TGTGCCAGCAGCCAAATATCCAGGTCCTATTCCTACGAGCAGTACTTC
TRBJ1-6 - - TRBV19 CASMGRTYNSPLHF TGTGCCAGTATGGGGCGGACCTATAATTCACCCCTCCACTTT
TRBJ2-1 - - TRBV5-4 CASSLGVGRDIRPEQFF TGTGCCAGCAGCTTGGGGGTCGGCAGGGATATCCGACCTGAGCAGTTCTTC
TRBJ1-2 - - TRBV7-8 CASSFAGSNYGYTF TGTGCCAGCAGCTTCGCGGGGTCTAACTATGGCTACACCTTC
TRBJ1-2 - TRBD1 TRBV9 CASSVLASGTGDFYGYTF TGTGCCAGCAGCGTACTTGCTTCCGGGACAGGGGACTTCTATGGCTACACCTTC
TRBJ2-3 - TRBD2 TRBV5-4 CASSTPNSGGTDTQYF TGTGCCAGCAGCACGCCGAATAGCGGGGGCACAGATACGCAGTATTTT
TRBJ1-5 - - TRBV5-4 CASSQEGLNQPQHF TGTGCCAGCAGCCAAGAGGGCCTTAATCAGCCCCAGCATTTT
TRBJ2-7 - - TRBV2 CASSDDIGPYEQYF TGTGCCAGCAGCGACGATATTGGGCCCTACGAGCAGTACTTC
TRBJ2-5 once - TRBV16 CASSQSLGLAEETQYF TGTGCCAGCAGCCAATCGTTAGGGCTAGCAGAAGAGACCCAGTACTTC
TRBJ1-2 once - TRBV19 CASSIEGRGNGYTF TGTGCCAGTAGTATAGAAGGAAGGGGGAATGGCTACACCTTC
TRBJ2-3 - TRBD2 TRBV5-1 CASSSLAGGHTDTQYF TGCGCCAGCAGCTCATTAGCGGGAGGGCATACAGATACGCAGTATTTT
TRBJ1-5 - - TRBV12-3/TRBV12-4 CASSLRTTPQHF TGTGCCAGCAGTCTGCGGACTACTCCCCAGCATTTT
TRBJ2-5 - TRBD2 TRBV29-1 CSVDGLAGGHQETQYF TGCAGCGTGGACGGACTAGCGGGAGGGCACCAAGAGACCCAGTACTTC
TRBJ1-2 - - TRBV5-1 CASRRGSPVGSLYTF TGCGCCAGCAGGCGAGGGTCCCCAGTAGGTAGCCTCTACACCTTC